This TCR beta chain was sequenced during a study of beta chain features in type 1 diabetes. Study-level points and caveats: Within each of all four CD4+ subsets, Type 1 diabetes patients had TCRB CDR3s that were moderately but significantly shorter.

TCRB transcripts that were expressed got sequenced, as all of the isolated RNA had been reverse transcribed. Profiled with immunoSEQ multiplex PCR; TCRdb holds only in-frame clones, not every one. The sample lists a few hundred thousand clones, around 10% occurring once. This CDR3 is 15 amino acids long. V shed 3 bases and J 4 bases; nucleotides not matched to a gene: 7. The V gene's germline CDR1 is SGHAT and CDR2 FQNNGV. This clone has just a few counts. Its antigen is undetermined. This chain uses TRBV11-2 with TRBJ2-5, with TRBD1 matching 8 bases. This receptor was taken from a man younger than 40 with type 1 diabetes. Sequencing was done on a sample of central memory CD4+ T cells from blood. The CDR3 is CASSFGQGTRETQYF. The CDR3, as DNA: TGTGCCAGCAGCTTCGGACAGGGCACTAGAGAGACCCAGTACTTC. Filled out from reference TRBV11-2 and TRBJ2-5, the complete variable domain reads EAGVAQSPRYKIIEKRQSVAFWCNPISGHATLYWYQQILGQGPKLLIQFQNNGVVDDSQLPKDRFSAERLKGVDSTLKIQPAKLEDSAVYLCASSFGQGTRETQYFGPGTRLLVL.